Below, 27 T cell receptor beta chains from the same sample are listed, as sequenced in a study of blood T cell repertoires in COVID-19. Here immunoSEQ multiplex PCR was the method, and the copy in TCRdb shows in-frame clones only, minus some. The sample records about 190,000 clones, 70% to 85% being singletons. Sequenced material: PBMCs or T cells enriched from blood (not recorded which). Source of these receptors: a woman in her 30s who had recovered from COVID-19.

This clone ranks as medium-sized (0.01 to 0.1%). The chain couples TRBV19 to TRBJ1-4, with 9 nucleotides matching TRBD1. Trimming removed 6 bases from V and 8 bases from J; junction bases left unmatched: 1. CDR3 length: 12 residues. From germline, CDR1 is LNHDA and CDR2 SQIVND (reference sequence). The CDR3 loop is CASRDRGEKLFF. In nucleotides, the CDR3 is TGTGCCAGTAGGGACAGGGGAGAAAAACTGTTTTTT.

The V gene is TRBV10-3, the J gene TRBJ2-3; D gene uncertain. Germline values: CDR1 ENHRY, CDR2 SYGVKD. The CDR3 has 12 amino acids. V was trimmed by 1 base and J by 4 bases, leaving 3 bases between them. The DNA for the CDR3 is TGTGCCATCAGTGAGTTCGCAGATACGCAGTATTTT. Translated, it gives CAISEFADTQYF.

A note on this clone: A much larger clone differs from this one at a single base, so this may be a read error. This rearrangement joins TRBV4-2 to TRBJ1-2; 7 bases fit TRBD1. The CDR3 has 13 residues. Trimming cost V 4 bases and J 4 bases; bases outside gene matches: 3. The germline CDR1 and CDR2 sequences are LGHNA and YNFKEQ. The DNA of the CDR3 is TGTGCCAGCAGCCCGGGGACAGTCTATGGCTACACCTTC. It yields the protein CASSPGTVYGYTF.

This rearrangement joins TRBV10-2 to TRBJ2-1; 7 bases are shared with TRBD1. This CDR3 contains 16 residues. Looked up from germline, CDR1 is WSHSY and CDR2 is SAAADI. The trim removed 5 bases at V and 7 bases at J, leaving 14 bases unmatched. As DNA, the CDR3 is TGCGCCAGCAGTTCTCACTCCCTGGACAGGCGGAATGAGCAGTTCTTC. This sequence encodes CASSSHSLDRRNEQFF.

This clone was found a few times. CDR3 sequence: CASSVEQGNTEAFF. DNA of the CDR3: TGTGCCAGCAGCGTAGAGCAGGGAAACACTGAAGCTTTCTTT. V gene TRBV9 combines with J gene TRBJ1-1; D is possibly TRBD1 (5 bases). Germline values: CDR1 SGDLS, CDR2 YYNGEE. V was shortened by 0 bases and J by 2 bases, with 8 bases between the two germline ends. The CDR3 covers 14 residues.

The CDR3 loop is CASSLGDRGRETEAFF. Written as DNA, the CDR3 is TGCGCCAGCAGCTTGGGGGACAGGGGGCGAGAGACTGAAGCTTTCTTT. V usage is TRBV5-1 and J usage is TRBJ1-1; TRBD1 matches 12 bases. Per the germline V gene, CDR1 is SGHRS and CDR2 is YFSETQ. The CDR3 runs to 16 residues. Trimming took 0 bases from V and 5 from J; bases not matched to a gene: 5.

The chain has TRBV15 and TRBJ1-1; D is uncertain. Germline V gene lookup returns CDR1 LNHNV and CDR2 YYDKDF (reference sequence). V lost 1 base, J lost 2 bases, and 11 bases lay in between. The CDR3 totals 15 residues. This chain's CDR3 is CATSRGDGFNTEAFF. CDR3 DNA: TGTGCCACCAGCAGAGGAGACGGGTTCAACACTGAAGCTTTCTTT.

V is TRBV3-1 (or the pseudogene TRBV3-2) and J is TRBJ1-2, with a weak D call TRBD1 (5 bases). Trimming shortened V by 1 base and J by 0 bases, and 12 bases separated the two germline ends. This CDR3 contains 16 residues. Germline CDR1 LGHDT, CDR2 YNNKEL (reference sequence). The CDR3: CASSQGRARANYGYTF. The CDR3 bases are TGTGCCAGCAGCCAAGGAAGGGCCAGGGCTAACTATGGCTACACCTTC.

The V and J genes are TRBV7-9 and TRBJ1-2; D remains unclear. V was cut by 1 base and J by 4 bases, with 13 bases left in between. The germline gives CDR1 SEHNR, CDR2 FQNEAQ (reference sequence). This CDR3 contains 15 residues. In DNA form, the CDR3 reads TGTGCCAGCAGCTTAGTGGCAGGCGCCGGCTATGGCTACACCTTC. Translated: CASSLVAGAGYGYTF.

The rearrangement uses TRBV19 and TRBJ1-2, with 9 bases that match TRBD1. The CDR3 sequence is 16 residues long. V shed 9 bases, J shed 4 bases, and the junction held 15 bases outside the gene matches. Germline assignment: CDR1 LNHDA and CDR2 SQIVND (reference sequence). CDR3 sequence reads: CASLKGTGSTTYGYTF. The CDR3 nucleotides are TGTGCCAGCCTGAAGGGGACAGGGAGCACTACCTATGGCTACACCTTC.

The chain carries TRBV5-6 and TRBJ2-7, with 12 nucleotides matching TRBD1. The germline CDR1 and CDR2 sequences are SGHDT and YYEEEE. The V segment lost 4 bases and the J segment 2 bases; nucleotides outside the gene matches: 4. This CDR3 comprises 15 residues. The CDR3, as DNA: TGTGCCAGCAGCCAGGGGACAGGGGGCCCCTACGAGCAGTACTTC. Translated, it gives CASSQGTGGPYEQYF.

This clone was recorded once. The chain joins TRBV9 to TRBJ2-7, with 11 bases lining up with TRBD2. In germline, CDR1 is SGDLS, CDR2 YYNGEE. V lost 4 bases to trimming and J lost 1 base; unmatched junction nucleotides: 10. CDR3 length equals 17 residues. The CDR3 reads CASSIGTSGTYSYEQYF. As DNA, the CDR3 is TGTGCCAGCAGCATAGGGACTAGCGGTACTTATTCCTACGAGCAGTACTTC. Based on the CDR3 plus reference TRBV9 and TRBJ2-7, the full variable domain is DSGVTQTPKHLITATGQRVTLRCSPRSGDLSVYWYQQSLDQGLQFLIQYYNGEERAKGNILERFSAQQFPDLHSELNLSSLELGDSALYFCASSIGTSGTYSYEQYFGPGTRLTVT.

The V gene is TRBV7-2, the J gene TRBJ2-7, with D perhaps matching TRBD2 (6 bases). The V gene lost 4 bases and the J gene lost 2 bases, with 15 bases spanning the gap. This CDR3 comprises 15 residues. In germline, CDR1 is SGHTA, CDR2 FQGNSA. The CDR3 bases are TGTGCCAGCAGCTCCACCCTAGCGTTACCCTACGAGCAGTACTTC. It translates to CASSSTLALPYEQYF. The whole variable domain, filled in from reference TRBV7-2 and TRBJ2-7, reads GAGVSQSPSNKVTEKGKDVELRCDPISGHTALYWYRQSLGQGLEFLIYFQGNSAPDKSGLPSDRFSAERTGGSVSTLTIQRTQQEDSAVYLCASSSTLALPYEQYFGPGTRLTVT.

This clone was found a few times. This chain uses TRBV27 with TRBJ1-6; D unresolved. The CDR3 loop spans 14 amino acids. The germline V and J ends were trimmed by 6 bases and 10 bases, with 16 bases remaining between them. Germline V gene data show CDR1 as MNHEY and CDR2 as SMNVEV (reference sequence). In DNA, the CDR3 is TGTGCCAGCAGGGGAGGGCAAGAGTGGTCACCCCTCCACTTT. Protein sequence: CASRGGQEWSPLHF.

The chain joins TRBV28 to TRBJ1-2; D remains ambiguous. The CDR3 is made up of 15 amino acids. Germline V gene lookup returns CDR1 MDHEN and CDR2 SYDVKM. V shed 5 bases and J shed 1 base, with 14 bases lying between them. As DNA, the CDR3 is TGTGCCAGCAGTCCTCGTCTTGTCGGTAACTATGGCTACACCTTC. It translates to CASSPRLVGNYGYTF.

The chain uses TRBV19 and TRBJ1-1; tentative D call: TRBD1 (5 bases). CDR3 length: 14 amino acids. The V and J ends lost 9 bases and 4 bases respectively, with 18 bases between them. Per germline, CDR1 LNHDA and CDR2 SQIVND (reference sequence). CDR3 DNA sequence: TGTGCCAGCCGTCAGGGAGGGATCGGCACTGAAGCTTTCTTT. This encodes CASRQGGIGTEAFF.

The genes are TRBV29-1 and TRBJ1-2, with unresolved D. This CDR3 is built from 13 residues. The V end lost 6 bases, the J end lost 4 bases, and 15 bases lay between the germline ends. Germline V gene sequence: CDR1 SQVTM, CDR2 ANQGSEA. CDR3: CSVATRFVYGYTF. The CDR3 region has the DNA TGCAGCGTCGCAACCAGGTTTGTCTATGGCTACACCTTC.

The rearrangement links TRBV4-2 to TRBJ2-1, with D possibly matching TRBD1 (6 bases). Trimming cost V 1 base and J 3 bases, with 7 bases left between them. The CDR3 contains 14 residues. Germline V gene sequence: CDR1 LGHNA, CDR2 YNFKEQ. CDR3 protein: CASSQGDNYNEQFF. In DNA form, the CDR3 reads TGTGCCAGCAGCCAAGGGGACAACTACAATGAGCAGTTCTTC.

The gene calls are TRBV9 and TRBJ2-3, with 9 bases matching TRBD2. CDR3 length: 19 amino acids. With V trimmed by 0 bases and J by 5 bases, 16 bases remained unmatched. Germline CDR1 reads SGDLS; CDR2 reads YYNGEE. CDR3 amino acids: CASSVGGSGGVGGGDTQYF. The DNA for the CDR3 is TGTGCCAGCAGCGTAGGAGGTAGCGGGGGCGTCGGTGGTGGAGATACGCAGTATTTT.

V and J are TRBV21-1 and TRBJ1-2; the table's D gene call, TRBD1, was not cross checked with the DNA. TRBV21-1 is labeled a pseudogene. The CDR3 covers 15 residues. The CDR3 here is CASSIRDRELVGYTF. The CDR3 nucleotides read TGTGCCAGCAGCATCAGGGACAGGGAGCTAGTTGGCTACACCTTC.

Regarding this clone: Sequence at one end of the junction differs from germline and may be a read error. The chain couples TRBV29-1 to TRBJ1-2, with 11 bases matching TRBD1. Germline V lookup: CDR1 SQVTM, CDR2 ANQGSEA. The CDR3 extends over 12 amino acids. The CDR3 region has the DNA TGCAGCGTTGAGGATCCGGACAGGGGGCGCGCCTTC. Protein product: CSVEDPDRGRAF.

This chain joins TRBV10-3 and TRBJ1-5, with 9 positions matching TRBD1. The CDR3 is 16 amino acids. The J segment lost 6 bases and the V segment lost 3 bases, leaving 9 bases of the junction unmatched. Germline lookup yields CDR1 ENHRY and CDR2 SYGVKD. CDR3 in amino acids: CAISDPGQGIGQPQHF. As DNA, the CDR3 is TGTGCCATCAGTGACCCGGGACAGGGAATCGGTCAGCCCCAGCATTTT.

A few counts support this clone. This chain links TRBV9 with TRBJ2-5; perhaps TRBD1 as D (6 bases). This CDR3 spans 15 amino acids. CDR1 is SGDLS and CDR2 is YYNGEE in the germline V gene. The V end was cut by 4 bases, the J end by 5 bases, with 18 bases between. The CDR3 loop is CASSTEGIRGETQYF. The CDR3, as DNA: TGTGCCAGCAGCACCGAGGGGATAAGGGGGGAGACCCAGTACTTC.

V and J are TRBV7-9 and TRBJ1-5, with unresolved D. Per germline, CDR1 SEHNR and CDR2 FQNEAQ (reference sequence). CDR3 length: 14 amino acids. The V and J ends lost 1 base and 7 bases respectively, with 11 bases between them. In DNA, the CDR3 is TGTGCCAGCAGCTTAGGAGGGTATGAACAGCCCCAGCATTTT. Its protein is CASSLGGYEQPQHF.

The rearrangement joins TRBV20-1 to TRBJ1-4, with D unclear. Per the germline V gene, CDR1 is DFQATT and CDR2 is SNEGSKA (reference sequence). The V end was cut by 6 bases, the J end by 8 bases, with 10 bases between. The CDR3 is made up of 11 amino acids. This CDR3 is CSAFLREKLFF. DNA of the CDR3: TGCAGTGCCTTCCTGAGGGAAAAACTGTTTTTT.

This chain joins TRBV7-2 and TRBJ2-7, with unresolved D. Germline-derived CDR1 and CDR2 are SGHTA and FQGNSA. V lost 6 bases and J 2 bases, leaving 14 bases between the germline ends. CDR3 length: 14 amino acids. CDR3 region: CASSPRVSPYEQYF. DNA for the CDR3: TGTGCCAGCAGTCCTCGGGTCAGCCCCTACGAGCAGTACTTC. Together with reference TRBV7-2 and TRBJ2-7, the CDR3 gives the full variable domain: GAGVSQSPSNKVTEKGKDVELRCDPISGHTALYWYRQSLGQGLEFLIYFQGNSAPDKSGLPSDRFSAERTGGSVSTLTIQRTQQEDSAVYLCASSPRVSPYEQYFGPGTRLTVT.

The chain couples TRBV29-1 to TRBJ1-1, with 11 bases identical to TRBD1. This CDR3 contains 13 residues. Germline CDR1 and CDR2: SQVTM and ANQGSEA. The V segment lost 6 bases and the J segment 5 bases; nucleotides outside the gene matches: 5. In nucleotides, the CDR3 is TGCAGCGTCAAGGGACAGGGGGTGACTGAAGCTTTCTTT. This gives the protein CSVKGQGVTEAFF.